The rows below give T cell receptor beta chains drawn from one sample of a study of blood T cell repertoires in COVID-19. The protocol was immunoSEQ multiplex PCR, while the TCRdb copy is restricted to in-frame clones and leaves out a portion. There are tens of thousands of clones in the sample; 81% occur only once, and 20% to 25% lies in the top ten. Sequences were obtained from peripheral blood. These receptors came from a woman in her 70s with acute or convalescent COVID-19. The CDR3 runs from the conserved cysteine through the conserved F or W. Each record gives: V gene, J gene, D gene, clone size, CDR3 protein, CDR3 DNA. The D gene is left open where the match is weak. Clone size is shown for a subset of rows, as once, few, many or a class of expanded clone.

TRBV7-6	TRBJ2-1	NA	NA	CASSSRADTSYNEQFF	TGTGCCAGCAGCTCCCGAGCGGATACCTCCTACAATGAGCAGTTCTTC
TRBV30	TRBJ2-3	NA	NA	CAWTPRPGGADTQYF	TGTGCCTGGACTCCCCGGCCGGGGGGCGCAGATACGCAGTATTTT
TRBV30	TRBJ2-3	NA	once	CAWSVLTDTQYF	TGTGCCTGGAGTGTCTTGACAGATACGCAGTATTTT
TRBV29-1	TRBJ2-1	TRBD2	once	CSALSAGGFDNEQFF	TGCAGCGCATTGTCGGCGGGAGGGTTTGACAATGAGCAGTTCTTC
TRBV7-6	TRBJ2-1	TRBD2	NA	CASSHVRAGVGEQFF	TGTGCCAGCAGCCACGTTAGGGCGGGAGTGGGTGAGCAGTTCTTC
TRBV27	TRBJ2-1	TRBD2	NA	CASRLTSGSHNEQFF	TGTGCCAGCAGATTAACTAGCGGGAGCCACAATGAGCAGTTCTTC
TRBV18	TRBJ1-1	NA	NA	CASSPSAEAFF	TGTGCCAGCTCACCTTCCGCTGAAGCTTTCTTT
TRBV10-3	TRBJ2-1	TRBD1	NA	CAISRQGATDEQFF	TGTGCCATCAGTAGACAGGGGGCAACAGATGAGCAGTTCTTC
TRBV27	TRBJ2-1	TRBD2	NA	CASRTLLAGVYNEQFF	TGTGCCAGCAGAACCTTACTAGCGGGAGTCTACAATGAGCAGTTCTTC
TRBV10-2	TRBJ2-3	NA	once	CASSRLAASTDTQYF	TGCGCCAGCAGCCGGCTAGCAGCAAGCACAGATACGCAGTATTTT
TRBV11-2	TRBJ2-1	TRBD2	once	CASSRSGHNEQFF	TGTGCCAGCAGCCGTAGCGGGCACAATGAGCAGTTCTTC
TRBV7-9	TRBJ1-4	NA	NA	CASRPPGATNEKLFF	TGTGCCAGCAGGCCCCCGGGTGCAACTAATGAAAAACTGTTTTTT
TRBV10-1	TRBJ2-7	NA	NA	CASAGGGEQYF	TGCGCCAGCGCTGGCGGAGGAGAGCAGTACTTC
TRBV7-6	TRBJ2-1	TRBD2	NA	CASSLTSGRQSSYNEQFF	TGTGCCAGCAGCCTGACTAGCGGGAGACAAAGCTCCTACAATGAGCAGTTCTTC
TRBV12-5	TRBJ1-5	TRBD1	NA	CASGPTGALNQPQHF	TGTGCTAGTGGTCCTACAGGGGCCCTCAATCAGCCCCAGCATTTT
TRBV4-1	TRBJ1-2	TRBD1	NA	CASSPRDRASGYTF	TGCGCCAGCAGCCCTCGGGACAGGGCTAGTGGCTACACCTTC
TRBV3-1/TRBV3-2	TRBJ2-1	TRBD2	once	CASSQGRTRVNEQFF	TGTGCCAGCAGCCAAGGCCGGACTAGAGTCAATGAGCAGTTCTTC
TRBV6-5	TRBJ2-4	TRBD1	NA	CASSPGQGLINIQYF	TGTGCCAGCAGCCCGGGACAGGGGCTTATTAACATTCAGTACTTC
TRBV6-5	TRBJ1-4	NA	NA	CASSKTGLGEKLFF	TGTGCCAGCTCGAAGACAGGTCTTGGCGAAAAACTGTTTTTT
TRBV27	TRBJ2-1	TRBD2	NA	CASSPWGTSGVSSYNEQFF	TGTGCCAGCAGCCCCTGGGGGACTAGCGGGGTAAGCTCCTACAATGAGCAGTTCTTC
TRBV19	TRBJ1-5	NA	few	CASSRSGYQPQHF	TGTGCCAGTAGCCGGTCGGGGTATCAGCCCCAGCATTTT
TRBV28	TRBJ1-1	NA	NA	CASSFGGAGTEAFF	TGTGCCAGCAGTTTTGGGGGCGCGGGCACTGAAGCTTTCTTT
TRBV10-2	TRBJ1-2	NA	NA	CASSETSNYGYTF	TGCGCCAGCAGTGAAACAAGTAACTATGGCTACACCTTC
TRBV19	TRBJ1-1	NA	few	CASSIDRTVYTEAFF	TGTGCCAGTAGTATCGATCGTACGGTGTACACTGAAGCTTTCTTT
TRBV7-8	TRBJ1-6	NA	NA	CASSLRDSRSYTYNSPLHF	TGTGCCAGCAGCTTACGGGACTCTAGGTCGTACACCTATAATTCACCCCTCCACTTT
TRBV19	TRBJ1-5	TRBD1	NA	CASSIKGTGGRSNQPQHF	TGTGCCAGTAGTATCAAAGGGACAGGGGGCAGAAGCAATCAGCCCCAGCATTTT
TRBV11-1	TRBJ1-2	TRBD1	few	CASSLGQGAGYGYTF	TGTGCCAGCAGCTTAGGACAGGGGGCCGGTTATGGCTACACCTTC
TRBV15	TRBJ1-4	NA	NA	CATSRERAGDEKLFF	TGTGCCACCAGCAGAGAAAGGGCAGGGGATGAAAAACTGTTTTTT
TRBV12-5	TRBJ1-6	NA	NA	CASGHLRTSSSYNSPLHF	TGTGCTAGTGGCCATCTTCGGACTTCCAGCTCCTATAATTCACCCCTCCACTTT
TRBV12-5	TRBJ2-3	TRBD2	NA	CASGLGPPSGRKDTQYF	TGTGCTAGTGGTTTGGGACCCCCTAGCGGAAGGAAAGATACGCAGTATTTT
TRBV6-6	TRBJ2-7	TRBD2	NA	CASTRIAGELYEQYF	TGTGCCAGCACCCGAATAGCGGGAGAACTCTACGAGCAGTACTTC
TRBV7-9	TRBJ1-1	NA	few	CASHRTGTEAFF	TGTGCCAGCCACCGTACCGGGACTGAAGCTTTCTTT
TRBV6-5	TRBJ1-1	NA	NA	CASTEHPGRTEAFF	TGTGCCAGCACCGAACACCCAGGGCGGACTGAAGCTTTCTTT
TRBV3-1/TRBV3-2	TRBJ2-7	TRBD2	NA	CASSRYSGSSYEQYF	TGTGCCAGCAGCCGTTATAGCGGGAGCTCCTACGAGCAGTACTTC
TRBV19	TRBJ1-3	TRBD1	NA	CASREAGGRHTIYF	TGTGCCAGTAGGGAGGCAGGGGGGCGGCACACCATATATTTT
TRBV7-6	TRBJ2-2	TRBD1	few	CASSSTGGSNTGELFF	TGTGCCAGCAGCTCGACAGGGGGATCGAACACCGGGGAGCTGTTTTTT
TRBV29-1	TRBJ2-1	NA	once	CSVEKSSYNEQFF	TGCAGCGTTGAAAAGAGCTCCTACAATGAGCAGTTCTTC
TRBV28	TRBJ2-1	NA	NA	CASRPKGLALNNEQFF	TGTGCCAGCCGGCCGAAGGGTCTAGCGCTTAACAATGAGCAGTTCTTC
TRBV5-1	TRBJ1-4	NA	few	CASRADSTNEKLFF	TGCGCCAGCAGGGCGGACTCAACTAATGAAAAACTGTTTTTT
TRBV29-1	TRBJ2-7	TRBD1	NA	CSVAQGVYEQYF	TGCAGCGTTGCACAGGGGGTATACGAGCAGTACTTC
TRBV30	TRBJ1-5	NA	once	CAWSVGRDRQPQHF	TGTGCCTGGAGTGTGGGGAGGGATAGGCAGCCCCAGCATTTT
TRBV5-4	TRBJ2-7	TRBD2	NA	CASSFAGVTYEQYF	TGTGCCAGCAGCTTTGCGGGAGTAACATACGAGCAGTACTTC
TRBV28	TRBJ1-2	NA	NA	CASSLSRGSYTF	TGTGCCAGCAGTTTATCCCGGGGTAGCTACACCTTC
TRBV11-2	TRBJ1-2	NA	NA	CASSLEGPYGYTF	TGTGCCAGCAGCTTAGAGGGCCCCTATGGCTACACCTTC
TRBV6-2/TRBV6-3	TRBJ2-5	TRBD1	NA	CASSTGTGAGSQETQYF	TGTGCCAGCAGTACCGGGACAGGGGCCGGGAGCCAAGAGACCCAGTACTTC
TRBV5-1	TRBJ2-1	TRBD2	NA	CASSMVAGANEQFF	TGCGCCAGCAGCATGGTAGCGGGAGCCAATGAGCAGTTCTTC
TRBV29-1	TRBJ1-4	NA	NA	CSVGRPSRDEKLFF	TGCAGCGTCGGCCGTCCATCGAGGGATGAAAAACTGTTTTTT
TRBV16	TRBJ2-3	NA	NA	CASSQRTRPGTDTQYF	TGTGCCAGCAGCCAGAGAACCCGGCCGGGGACAGATACGCAGTATTTT